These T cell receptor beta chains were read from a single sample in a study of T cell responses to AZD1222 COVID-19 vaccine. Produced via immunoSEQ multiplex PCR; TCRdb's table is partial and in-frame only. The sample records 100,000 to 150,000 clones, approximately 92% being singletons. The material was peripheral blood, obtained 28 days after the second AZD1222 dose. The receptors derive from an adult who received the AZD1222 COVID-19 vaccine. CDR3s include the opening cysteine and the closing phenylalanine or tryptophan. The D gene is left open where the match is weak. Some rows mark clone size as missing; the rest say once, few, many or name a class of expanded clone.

TGTGCCAGTAGTATAGGGACTAGCGACTACAATGAGCAGTTCTTC	CASSIGTSDYNEQFF	TRBD2	once	TRBV19	TRBJ2-1
TGTGCCAGCAGCGTCCTAGCGGGGGGGCTCAGGACCGGGGAGCTGTTTTTT	CASSVLAGGLRTGELFF	TRBD2	once	TRBV9	TRBJ2-2
TGTGCCAGCAGCCCGGTCAGGGACAGGGTCACCTACGAGCAGTACTTC	CASSPVRDRVTYEQYF	TRBD1	-	TRBV5-4	TRBJ2-7
TGTGCCAGTAGTATTGGACAGGGGAGCCACAATGAGCAGTTCTTC	CASSIGQGSHNEQFF	TRBD1	once	TRBV19	TRBJ2-1
TGTGCCAGCAGCTCTTTGGGGGGCAGCCACACTGAAGCTTTCTTT	CASSSLGGSHTEAFF	-	once	TRBV9	TRBJ1-1
TGTGCCAGCAGCTTACGGACAGGGCCCAGGCCGGGCGAGCAGTACTTC	CASSLRTGPRPGEQYF	TRBD1	-	TRBV7-6	TRBJ2-7
TGCAGTACAGACAGGGCAGAGAACTATGGCTACACCTTC	CSTDRAENYGYTF	TRBD1	once	TRBV29-1	TRBJ1-2
TGCAGCGCCGGATCCACAGATACGCAGTATTTT	CSAGSTDTQYF	-	-	TRBV29-1	TRBJ2-3
TGTGCCAGCAGTTACAGGGGGCGCACTGAAGCTTTCTTT	CASSYRGRTEAFF	TRBD1	-	TRBV6-5	TRBJ1-1
TGTGCCAGTAGACCGACTAGCGGGAACAATGAGCAGTTCTTC	CASRPTSGNNEQFF	TRBD2	-	TRBV19	TRBJ2-1
TGTGCCAGCAGTCTTCGGACTAGCGGGGGGATACTATACTTC	CASSLRTSGGILYF	TRBD2	once	TRBV27	TRBJ2-7
TGCGCCAGCAGCCAAGTGGGACAGCCTCTAAACACCATATATTTT	CASSQVGQPLNTIYF	TRBD1	-	TRBV4-3	TRBJ1-3
TGTGCCAGCTCACCACAGTATTCCGGGACGTTGGAAGGAAACACCATATATTTT	CASSPQYSGTLEGNTIYF	-	-	TRBV18	TRBJ1-3
TGTGCCAGCAGCTTAGGCGGAGGGGTCCAAGAGACCCAGTACTTC	CASSLGGGVQETQYF	-	-	TRBV13	TRBJ2-5
TGTGCCAGCAGCCACGGGGGGTCTGAAGCTTTCTTT	CASSHGGSEAFF	-	-	TRBV4-2	TRBJ1-1
TGTGCCAGCAGTACAGGGAAAGCTAACTATGGCTACACCTTC	CASSTGKANYGYTF	-	-	TRBV27	TRBJ1-2
TGTGCCAGCAGTGCCTCTTGGGGTAGCAACACCTTC	CASSASWGSNTF	-	once	TRBV28	TRBJ1-2
TGTGCCAGCAGTGAATGGAAGACTAGCACAGATACGCAGTATTTT	CASSEWKTSTDTQYF	-	-	TRBV2	TRBJ2-3
TGTGCCAGCACCGAGGGACCGGGTCTAATGCAGTACTTC	CASTEGPGLMQYF	-	-	TRBV7-3	TRBJ2-7
TGTGCCAGCAGGCAGGGGAATACACACAATGAGCAGTTCTTC	CASRQGNTHNEQFF	-	-	TRBV6-6	TRBJ2-1
TGTGCCAGCAGCGATTCCCGTGAAGCTTTCTTT	CASSDSREAFF	-	-	TRBV6-2/TRBV6-3	TRBJ1-1
TGTGCCAGCAGTTTAAGGGGGCTAGCGGGGCTGAGGAATGAGCAGTTCTTC	CASSLRGLAGLRNEQFF	TRBD2	-	TRBV27	TRBJ2-1
TGTGCCAGCAGCTTATCTGAGCAGTTCTTC	CASSLSEQFF	-	-	TRBV11-2	TRBJ2-1
TGTGCCAGCAGGGACAGCGGGGATTCACCCCTCCACTTT	CASRDSGDSPLHF	-	-	TRBV2	TRBJ1-6
TGTGCCAGCAGCTTGTCCACAGGGGCCTCAAATGAAAAACTGTTTTTT	CASSLSTGASNEKLFF	TRBD1	-	TRBV5-8	TRBJ1-4
TGTGCCACCAGCAGAGAGGACAGGGGGCACGATGGCTACACCTTC	CATSREDRGHDGYTF	TRBD1	-	TRBV15	TRBJ1-2